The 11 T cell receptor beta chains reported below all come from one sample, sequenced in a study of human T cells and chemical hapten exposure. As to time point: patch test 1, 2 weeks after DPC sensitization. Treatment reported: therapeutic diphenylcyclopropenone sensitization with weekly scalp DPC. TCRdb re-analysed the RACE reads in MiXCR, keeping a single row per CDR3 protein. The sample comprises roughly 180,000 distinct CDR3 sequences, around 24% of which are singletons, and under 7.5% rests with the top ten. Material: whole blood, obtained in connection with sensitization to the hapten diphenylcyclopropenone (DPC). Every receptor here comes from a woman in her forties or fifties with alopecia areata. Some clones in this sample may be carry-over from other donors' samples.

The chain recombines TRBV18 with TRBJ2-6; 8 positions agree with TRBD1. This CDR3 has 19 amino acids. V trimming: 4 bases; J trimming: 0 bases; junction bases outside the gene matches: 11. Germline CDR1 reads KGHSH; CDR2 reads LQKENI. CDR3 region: CASSLMGRGLPSGANVLTF. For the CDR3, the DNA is TGTGCCAGCTCACTTATGGGCAGGGGGCTACCCTCTGGGGCCAACGTCCTGACTTTC. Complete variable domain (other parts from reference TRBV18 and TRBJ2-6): NAGVMQNPRHLVRRRGQEARLRCSPMKGHSHVYWYRQLPEEGLKFMVYLQKENIIDESGMPKERFSAEFPKEGPSILRIQQVVRGDSAAYFCASSLMGRGLPSGANVLTFGAGSRLTVL.

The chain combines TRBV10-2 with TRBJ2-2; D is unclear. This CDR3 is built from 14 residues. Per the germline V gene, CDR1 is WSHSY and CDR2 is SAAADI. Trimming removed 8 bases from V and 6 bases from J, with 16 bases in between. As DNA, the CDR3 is TGCGCCAGCCGTGCAGAGGTGAATTCCGGGGAGCTGTTTTTT. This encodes CASRAEVNSGELFF.

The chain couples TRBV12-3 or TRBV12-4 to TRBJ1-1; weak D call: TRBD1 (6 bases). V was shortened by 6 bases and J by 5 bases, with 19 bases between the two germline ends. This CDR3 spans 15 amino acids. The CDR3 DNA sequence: TGTGCCAGCAGCCCCTCCGGTTTCAGGGGAACTGAAGCTTTCTTT. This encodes CASSPSGFRGTEAFF.

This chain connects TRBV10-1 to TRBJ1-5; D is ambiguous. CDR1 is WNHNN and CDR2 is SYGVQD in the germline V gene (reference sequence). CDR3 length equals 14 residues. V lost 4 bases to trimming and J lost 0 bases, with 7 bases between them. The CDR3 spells CASSGYLSNQPQHF. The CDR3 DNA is TGCGCCAGCAGTGGTTACCTTAGCAATCAGCCCCAGCATTTT.

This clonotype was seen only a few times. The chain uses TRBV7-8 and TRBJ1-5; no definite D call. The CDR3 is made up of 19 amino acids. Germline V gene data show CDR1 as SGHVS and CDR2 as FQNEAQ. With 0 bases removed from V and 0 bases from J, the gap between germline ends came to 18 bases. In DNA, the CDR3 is TGTGCCAGCAGCTTAGCCCCCCGTATGATAGAGACTAGCAATCAGCCCCAGCATTTT. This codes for CASSLAPRMIETSNQPQHF.

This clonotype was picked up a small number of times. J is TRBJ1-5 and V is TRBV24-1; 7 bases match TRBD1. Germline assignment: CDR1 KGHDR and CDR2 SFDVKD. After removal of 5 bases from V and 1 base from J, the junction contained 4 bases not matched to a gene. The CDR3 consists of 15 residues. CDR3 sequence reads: CATSAPTGSNQPQHF. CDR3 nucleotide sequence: TGTGCCACCAGTGCCCCGACAGGGAGCAATCAGCCCCAGCATTTT.

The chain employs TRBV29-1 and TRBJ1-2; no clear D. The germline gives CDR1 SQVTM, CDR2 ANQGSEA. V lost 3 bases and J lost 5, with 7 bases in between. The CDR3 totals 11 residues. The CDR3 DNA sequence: TGCAGCGTTGAGGAGACGTATGGCTACACCTTC. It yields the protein CSVEETYGYTF.

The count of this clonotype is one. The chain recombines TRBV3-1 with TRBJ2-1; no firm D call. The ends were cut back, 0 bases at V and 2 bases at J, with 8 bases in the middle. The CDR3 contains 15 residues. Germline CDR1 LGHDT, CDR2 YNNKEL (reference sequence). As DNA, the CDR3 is TGTGCCAGCAGCCAAGAGAAGAGTACCTACAATGAGCAGTTCTTC. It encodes CASSQEKSTYNEQFF.

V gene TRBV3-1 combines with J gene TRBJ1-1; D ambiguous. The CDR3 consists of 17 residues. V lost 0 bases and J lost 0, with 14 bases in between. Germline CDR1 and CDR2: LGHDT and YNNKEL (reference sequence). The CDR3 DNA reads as TGTGCCAGCAGCCAAGATTTTGTGGGCCCGGTGAACACTGAAGCTTTCTTT. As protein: CASSQDFVGPVNTEAFF.

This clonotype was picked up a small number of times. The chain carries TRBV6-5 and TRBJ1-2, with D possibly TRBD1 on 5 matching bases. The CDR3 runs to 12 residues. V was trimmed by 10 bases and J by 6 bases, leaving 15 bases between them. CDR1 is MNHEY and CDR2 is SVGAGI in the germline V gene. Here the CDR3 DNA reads TGTGCCACCTCGGGGGACGGTGATGGCTACACCTTC. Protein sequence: CATSGDGDGYTF.

The CDR3 DNA follows: TGCAGCGTTGCGGGGAGACCTACCACAGATACGCAGTATTTT. Translation: CSVAGRPTTDTQYF. This chain joins TRBV29-1 and TRBJ2-3, with TRBD2 as a possible D gene (5 bases). The CDR3 is 14 amino acids. Per germline, CDR1 SQVTM and CDR2 ANQGSEA. The germline V and J ends were trimmed by 4 bases and 2 bases, with 13 bases remaining between them.